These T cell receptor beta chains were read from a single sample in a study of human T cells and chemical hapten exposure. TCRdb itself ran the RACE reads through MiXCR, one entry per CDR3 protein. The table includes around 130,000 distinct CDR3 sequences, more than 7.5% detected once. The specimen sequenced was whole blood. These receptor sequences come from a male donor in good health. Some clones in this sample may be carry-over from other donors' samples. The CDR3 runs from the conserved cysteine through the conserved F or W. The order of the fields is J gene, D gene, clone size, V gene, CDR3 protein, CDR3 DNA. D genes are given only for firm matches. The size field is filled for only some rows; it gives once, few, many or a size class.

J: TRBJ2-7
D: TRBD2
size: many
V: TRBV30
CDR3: CAGHKREGLGEQYF
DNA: TGTGCCGGACACAAGCGGGAAGGTTTAGGCGAGCAGTACTTC

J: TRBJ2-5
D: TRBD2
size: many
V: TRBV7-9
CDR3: CASSHPGGQETQYF
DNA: TGTGCCAGCAGCCACCCGGGGGGCCAAGAGACCCAGTACTTC

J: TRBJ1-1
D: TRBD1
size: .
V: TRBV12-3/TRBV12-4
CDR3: CASSFLNRGGTEAFF
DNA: TGTGCCAGCAGTTTTTTAAACAGGGGTGGCACTGAAGCTTTCTTT

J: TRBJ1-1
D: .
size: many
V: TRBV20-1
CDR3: CSARYGAEAFF
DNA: TGCAGTGCTAGGTACGGGGCTGAAGCTTTCTTT

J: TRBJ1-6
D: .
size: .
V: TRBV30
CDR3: CAWSEARTTSYNSSLHF
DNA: TGTGCCTGGAGTGAAGCCCGCACGACCTCATATAATTCATCCCTCCACTTT

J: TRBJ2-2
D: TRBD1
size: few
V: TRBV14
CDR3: CASSPTGAHAGELFF
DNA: TGTGCCAGCAGCCCTACAGGGGCCCACGCCGGGGAGCTGTTTTTT

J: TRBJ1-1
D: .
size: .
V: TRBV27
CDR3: CASSLNPDRAEAFF
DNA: TGTGCCAGCAGTTTAAATCCGGATCGGGCTGAAGCTTTCTTT

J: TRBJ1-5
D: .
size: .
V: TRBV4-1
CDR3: CASSQDGDSNQPQHF
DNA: TGCGCCAGCAGCCAAGATGGGGACAGCAATCAGCCCCAGCATTTT

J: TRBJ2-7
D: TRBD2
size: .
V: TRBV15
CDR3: CATSRELAGAAYEQYF
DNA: TGTGCCACCAGCAGAGAGCTAGCGGGGGCCGCCTACGAGCAGTACTTC

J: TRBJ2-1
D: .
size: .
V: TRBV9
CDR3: CASSPLGKDEQFF
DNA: TGTGCCAGCAGCCCATTGGGGAAGGATGAGCAGTTCTTC

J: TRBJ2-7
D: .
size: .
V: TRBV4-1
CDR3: CASSQVSSPPPYEQYF
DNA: TGCGCCAGCAGCCAAGTCTCGTCGCCTCCACCCTACGAGCAGTACTTC

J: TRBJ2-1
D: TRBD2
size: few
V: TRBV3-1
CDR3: CASSQGLAGAQRRYNEQFF
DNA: TGTGCCAGCAGCCAAGGACTAGCGGGGGCGCAACGACGCTACAATGAGCAGTTCTTC

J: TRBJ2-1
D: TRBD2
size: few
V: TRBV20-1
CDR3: CSVQAGPSYNEQFF
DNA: TGCAGTGTTCAAGCGGGACCCTCCTACAATGAGCAGTTCTTC

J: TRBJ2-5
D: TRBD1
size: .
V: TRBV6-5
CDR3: CASSMTGGMGETQYF
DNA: TGTGCCAGCAGTATGACAGGGGGCATGGGGGAGACCCAGTACTTC

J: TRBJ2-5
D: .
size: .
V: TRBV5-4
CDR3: CASSSRGGGGQIQETQYF
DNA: TGTGCCAGCAGCTCCCGGGGCGGCGGGGGCCAAATCCAAGAGACCCAGTACTTC

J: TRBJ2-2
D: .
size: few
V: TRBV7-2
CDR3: CASSLTRSGHTGELFF
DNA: TGTGCCAGCAGCTTAACTCGGTCAGGGCACACCGGGGAGCTGTTTTTT

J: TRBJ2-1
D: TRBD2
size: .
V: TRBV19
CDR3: CASSIALAGAYNEQFF
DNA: TGTGCCAGTAGTATCGCACTAGCGGGAGCCTACAATGAGCAGTTCTTC

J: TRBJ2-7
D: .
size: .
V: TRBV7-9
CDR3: CASSSEERYEQYF
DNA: TGTGCCAGCAGCTCAGAGGAAAGGTACGAGCAGTACTTC

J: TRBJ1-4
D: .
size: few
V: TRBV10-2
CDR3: CASSESLRLATNEKLFF
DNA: TGCGCCAGCAGTGAGTCTCTCCGGCTAGCAACTAATGAAAAACTGTTTTTT

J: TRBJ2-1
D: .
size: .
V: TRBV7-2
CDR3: CASSPIHGSGNNEQSF
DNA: TGTGCCAGCAGCCCTATACACGGATCAGGAAACAATGAGCAGTCCTTC

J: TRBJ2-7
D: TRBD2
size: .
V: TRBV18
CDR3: CASSAEASGDYEQYF
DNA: TGTGCCAGCTCAGCGGAGGCTAGCGGGGATTACGAGCAGTACTTC

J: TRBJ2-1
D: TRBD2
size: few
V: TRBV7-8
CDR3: CASSPGRLAWEQFF
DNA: TGTGCCAGCAGCCCCGGAAGACTAGCATGGGAGCAGTTCTTC

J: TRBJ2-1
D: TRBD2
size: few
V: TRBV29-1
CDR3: CSVGSGRVSYNEQFF
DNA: TGCAGCGTTGGATCGGGGAGGGTCTCCTACAATGAGCAGTTCTTC

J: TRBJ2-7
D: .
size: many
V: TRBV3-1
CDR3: CASSLSAGYEQYF
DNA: TGTGCCAGCAGCCTCTCGGCGGGCTACGAGCAGTACTTC

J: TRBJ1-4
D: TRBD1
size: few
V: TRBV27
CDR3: CASSSRGGDEKLFF
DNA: TGTGCCAGCAGTTCCAGGGGGGGAGATGAAAAACTGTTTTTT

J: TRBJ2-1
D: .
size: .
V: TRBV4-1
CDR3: CASSQDTANEQFF
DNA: TGCGCCAGCAGCCAAGATACGGCGAATGAGCAGTTCTTC

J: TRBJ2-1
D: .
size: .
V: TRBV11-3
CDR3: CASSLGSSADHHNEQFF
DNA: TGTGCCAGCAGCTTAGGGTCTTCGGCCGACCATCACAATGAGCAGTTCTTC

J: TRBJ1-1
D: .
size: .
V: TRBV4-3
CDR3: CASSQSGIRPIEAFF
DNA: TGCGCCAGCAGCCAGTCCGGCATTCGACCCATTGAAGCTTTCTTT

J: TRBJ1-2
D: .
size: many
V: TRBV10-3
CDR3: CAISESVEANNYGYTF
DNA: TGTGCCATCAGTGAGTCGGTAGAGGCAAACAACTATGGCTACACCTTC

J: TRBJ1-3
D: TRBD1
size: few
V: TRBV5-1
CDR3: CASSGTGGSGNTIYF
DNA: TGCGCCAGCAGCGGGACAGGGGGCTCTGGAAACACCATATATTTT

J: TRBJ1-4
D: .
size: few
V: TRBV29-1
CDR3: CSVALYNEKLFF
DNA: TGCAGCGTTGCTCTATATAATGAAAAACTGTTTTTT

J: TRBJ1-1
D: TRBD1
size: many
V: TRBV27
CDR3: CASSGTGRAFF
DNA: TGTGCCAGCTCTGGGACAGGGCGGGCTTTCTTT

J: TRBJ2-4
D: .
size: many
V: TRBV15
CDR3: CATSRDRGANIQYF
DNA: TGTGCCACCAGCAGAGATCGTGGGGCAAACATTCAGTACTTC

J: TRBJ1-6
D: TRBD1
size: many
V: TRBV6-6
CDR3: CASSYPPDRGSSPLHF
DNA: TGTGCCAGCAGTTACCCCCCGGACAGGGGCAGTTCACCCCTCCACTTT

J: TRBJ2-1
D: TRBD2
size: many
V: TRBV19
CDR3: CASSIERETSPFF
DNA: TGTGCCAGTAGTATAGAACGGGAGACTAGCCCATTCTTC

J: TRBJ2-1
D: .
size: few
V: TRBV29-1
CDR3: CSAAQTPDYNEQFF
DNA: TGCAGCGCAGCACAAACACCGGACTATAACGAGCAGTTCTTC

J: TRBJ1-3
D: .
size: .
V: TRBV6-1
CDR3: CASSQGPHSGNTIYF
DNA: TGTGCCAGCAGCCAGGGACCGCACTCTGGAAACACCATATATTTT

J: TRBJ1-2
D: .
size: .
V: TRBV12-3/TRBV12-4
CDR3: CASSPTGSYGYTF
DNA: TGTGCCAGCAGCCCCACCGGGAGCTATGGCTACACCTTC

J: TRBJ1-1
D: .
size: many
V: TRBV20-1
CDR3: CSASWGTSVANTEAFF
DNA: TGCAGTGCTAGTTGGGGGACATCGGTTGCGAACACTGAAGCTTTCTTT

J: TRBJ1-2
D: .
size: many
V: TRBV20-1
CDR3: CSARDQEGYTF
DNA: TGCAGTGCTAGAGACCAGGAGGGCTACACCTTC

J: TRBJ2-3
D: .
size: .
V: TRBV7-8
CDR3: CASSLVRGAPDTQYF
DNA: TGTGCCAGCAGCTTAGTCCGGGGGGCCCCGGATACGCAGTATTTT

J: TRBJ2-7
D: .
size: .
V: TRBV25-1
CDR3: CASRETGNYEQYF
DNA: TGTGCCAGCAGAGAAACAGGGAACTACGAGCAGTACTTC

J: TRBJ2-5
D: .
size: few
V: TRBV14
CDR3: CASSQAQGGETQYF
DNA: TGTGCCAGCAGCCAAGCTCAGGGTGGAGAGACCCAGTACTTC

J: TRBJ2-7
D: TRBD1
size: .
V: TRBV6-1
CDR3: CASSPRQGLTYEQYF
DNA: TGTGCCAGCAGTCCCCGACAGGGCTTAACCTACGAGCAGTACTTC

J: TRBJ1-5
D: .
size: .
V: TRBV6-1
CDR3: CASEAGQAPPQPQHF
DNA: TGTGCCAGCGAAGCAGGTCAGGCACCCCCTCAGCCCCAGCATTTT